The 2 T cell receptor beta chains in this list originate from one sample, sequenced in a study of blood T cell repertoires in COVID-19. Data came from immunoSEQ multiplex PCR; TCRdb stores just in-frame clones and leaves some out. The sample includes approximately 140,000 clones, around 82% of them seen just once. The sequenced sample consisted of peripheral blood. The origin of the receptors is a man in his 60s with acute or convalescent COVID-19.

In this sample, this clone turned up once. CDR3 nucleotides: TGTGCCTCCTCACCAGCGGGGGGGCCTGGTACGCAGTATTTT. Encoded protein: CASSPAGGPGTQYF. This chain links TRBV28 with TRBJ2-3; 10 nucleotides line up with TRBD2. Unmatched junction bases numbered 13, after V lost 11 bases and J lost 8 bases. The germline gives CDR1 MDHEN, CDR2 SYDVKM. The CDR3 runs 14 residues.

The genes are TRBV13 and TRBJ2-1; 11 nucleotides line up with TRBD2. Looked up from germline, CDR1 is PRHDT and CDR2 is FYEKMQ (reference sequence). The CDR3 has 15 amino acids. V lost 5 bases, J lost 7 bases, and 7 bases stayed unmatched. CDR3 DNA sequence: TGTGCCAGCAGCGAACTAGCGGGAGCCAGAAATGAGCAGTTCTTC. This sequence encodes CASSELAGARNEQFF.